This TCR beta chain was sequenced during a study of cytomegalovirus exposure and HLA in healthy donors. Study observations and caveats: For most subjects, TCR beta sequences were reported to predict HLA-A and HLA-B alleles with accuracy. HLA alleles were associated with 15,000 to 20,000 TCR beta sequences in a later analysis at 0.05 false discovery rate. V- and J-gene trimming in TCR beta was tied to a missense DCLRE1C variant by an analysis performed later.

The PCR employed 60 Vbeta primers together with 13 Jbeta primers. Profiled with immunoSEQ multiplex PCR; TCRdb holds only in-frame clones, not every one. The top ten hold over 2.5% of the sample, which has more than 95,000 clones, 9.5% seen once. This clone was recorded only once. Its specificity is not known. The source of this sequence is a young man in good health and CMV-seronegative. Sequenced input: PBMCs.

The CDR3 is CASSLVTGDRTYNEQFF. The DNA for the CDR3 is TGTGCCAGCAGCTTAGTAACCGGGGACAGGACGTACAATGAGCAGTTCTTC. The chain uses TRBV7-9 and TRBJ2-1, with 8 bases that match TRBD1. CDR3 length equals 17 residues. The J segment lost 4 bases and the V segment lost 1 base, leaving 9 bases of the junction unmatched. Germline V gene data show CDR1 as SEHNR and CDR2 as FQNEAQ (reference sequence). The complete variable domain, with remaining parts taken from reference TRBV7-9 and TRBJ2-1, reads DTGVSQNPRHKITKRGQNVTFRCDPISEHNRLYWYRQTLGQGPEFLTYFQNEAQLEKSRLLSDRFSAERPKGSFSTLEIQRTEQGDSAMYLCASSLVTGDRTYNEQFFGPGTRLTVL.